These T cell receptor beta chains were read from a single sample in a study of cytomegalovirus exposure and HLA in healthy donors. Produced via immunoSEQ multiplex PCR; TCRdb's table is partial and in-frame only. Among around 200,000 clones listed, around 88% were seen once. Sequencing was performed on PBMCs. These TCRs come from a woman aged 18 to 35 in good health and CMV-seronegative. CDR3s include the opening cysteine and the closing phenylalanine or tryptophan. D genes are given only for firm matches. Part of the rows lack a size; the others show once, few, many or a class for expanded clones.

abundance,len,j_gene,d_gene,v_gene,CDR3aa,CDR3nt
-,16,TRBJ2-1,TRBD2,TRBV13,CASSPWTSGRFGEQFF,TGTGCCAGCAGCCCCTGGACTAGCGGGAGGTTTGGTGAGCAGTTCTTC
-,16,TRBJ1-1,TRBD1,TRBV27,CASSYRDRDWETEAFF,TGTGCCAGCAGTTACCGGGACAGGGATTGGGAAACTGAAGCTTTCTTT
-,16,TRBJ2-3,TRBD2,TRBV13,CASSPTLAGGSDTQYF,TGTGCCAGCAGCCCTACACTAGCGGGAGGGTCGGATACGCAGTATTTT
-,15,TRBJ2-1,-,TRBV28,CASSRRNDFADEQFF,TGTGCCAGCAGCCGTCGAAACGACTTCGCCGATGAGCAGTTCTTC
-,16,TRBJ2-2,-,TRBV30,CADIGTGRKPTGELFF,TGTGCCGATATAGGGACTGGTAGAAAACCCACCGGGGAGCTGTTTTTT
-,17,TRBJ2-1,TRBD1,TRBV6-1,CASSDTTQGPLNNEQFF,TGTGCCAGCAGTGACACCACACAGGGGCCGCTTAACAATGAGCAGTTCTTC
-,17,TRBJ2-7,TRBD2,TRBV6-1,CASSVSQIAAGNLAQYF,TGTGCCAGCAGTGTATCCCAGATCGCAGCGGGGAACCTCGCGCAGTACTTC
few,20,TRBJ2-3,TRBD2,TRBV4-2,CASSQGTGGELAAVVDTQYF,TGTGCCAGCAGCCAAGGAACCGGAGGGGAGCTAGCGGCCGTGGTGGATACGCAGTATTTT
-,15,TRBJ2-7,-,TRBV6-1,CASSEVTGSSYEQYF,TGTGCCAGCAGTGAAGTGACAGGTAGCTCCTACGAGCAGTACTTC
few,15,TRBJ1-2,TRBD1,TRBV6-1,CASSEAGTGTYGYTF,TGTGCCAGCAGTGAAGCCGGGACAGGGACCTATGGCTACACCTTC
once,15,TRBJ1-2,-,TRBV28,CASSYQTSELYGYTF,TGTGCCAGCAGTTACCAAACTTCTGAGCTCTATGGCTACACCTTC
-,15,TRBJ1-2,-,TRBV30,CAWTQTVSGNYGYTF,TGTGCCTGGACTCAAACAGTTTCGGGGAACTATGGCTACACCTTC
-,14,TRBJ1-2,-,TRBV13,CASSSRQAQNGYTF,TGTGCCAGCAGCTCCAGACAGGCCCAGAATGGCTACACCTTC
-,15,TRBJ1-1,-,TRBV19,CASSIIRAGRGEAFF,TGTGCCAGTAGTATAATTCGGGCGGGACGGGGTGAAGCTTTCTTT
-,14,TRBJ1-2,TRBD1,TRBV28,CASKSIGTGVGYTF,TGTGCCAGCAAATCCATAGGGACAGGGGTAGGCTACACCTTC
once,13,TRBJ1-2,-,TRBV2,CASSQGRRGGYTF,TGTGCCAGTAGTCAGGGGCGAAGGGGCGGCTACACCTTC
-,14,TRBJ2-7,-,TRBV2,CASNGGLLPYEQYF,TGTGCCAGCAACGGGGGGCTTCTTCCCTACGAGCAGTACTTC
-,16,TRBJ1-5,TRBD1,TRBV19,CASNPTGAGSNQPQHF,TGTGCCAGCAACCCCACAGGGGCGGGAAGCAATCAGCCCCAGCATTTT
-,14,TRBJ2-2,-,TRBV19,CASSIAGTTGELFF,TGTGCCAGTAGTATAGCGGGAACGACCGGGGAGCTGTTTTTT
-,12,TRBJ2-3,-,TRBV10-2,CATLPGTDTQYF,TGCGCCACCCTCCCAGGGACAGATACGCAGTATTTT
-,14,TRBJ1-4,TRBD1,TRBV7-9,CASSSTGTDEKLFF,TGTGCCAGCAGCTCGACAGGGACGGATGAAAAACTGTTTTTT
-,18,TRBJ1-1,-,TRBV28,CASSLQSRGTNRGTEAFF,TGTGCCAGCAGTTTACAGTCGAGAGGAACGAACCGGGGCACTGAAGCTTTCTTT
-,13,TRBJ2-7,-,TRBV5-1,CASSLALGDEQYF,TGCGCCAGCAGCCTTGCACTTGGAGACGAGCAGTACTTC
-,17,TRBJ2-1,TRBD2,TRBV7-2,CASSTSGRRVSYNEQFF,TGTGCCAGCAGTACTAGCGGGAGGAGGGTCTCCTACAATGAGCAGTTCTTC
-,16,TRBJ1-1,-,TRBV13,CASSLGLGGLNTEAFF,TGTGCCAGCAGCTTAGGCCTCGGGGGACTGAACACTGAAGCTTTCTTT
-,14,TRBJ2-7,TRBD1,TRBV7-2,CASSSDRGPYEQYF,TGTGCCAGCAGCTCCGACAGGGGGCCCTACGAGCAGTACTTC
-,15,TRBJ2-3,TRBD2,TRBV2,CASSETSGSSDTQYF,TGTGCCAGCAGTGAAACTAGCGGGAGTTCGGATACGCAGTATTTT
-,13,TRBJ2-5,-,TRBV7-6,CASSQRTEETQYF,TGTGCCAGCAGCCAACGGACAGAAGAGACCCAGTACTTC
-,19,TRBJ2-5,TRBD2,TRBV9,CASSAWGTSGRAGQETQYF,TGTGCCAGCAGCGCCTGGGGGACTAGCGGGAGGGCCGGTCAAGAGACCCAGTACTTC
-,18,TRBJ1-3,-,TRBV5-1,CASSLAGVSAGSGNTIYF,TGCGCCAGCAGCTTGGCCGGAGTAAGTGCGGGCTCTGGAAACACCATATATTTT
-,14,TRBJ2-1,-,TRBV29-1,CSVEVAEVRKQQFF,TGCAGCGTTGAGGTGGCGGAGGTGAGGAAGCAGCAGTTCTTC
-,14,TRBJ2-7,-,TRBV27,CASRGDRRPYEQYF,TGTGCCAGCAGGGGTGACAGGCGCCCCTACGAGCAGTACTTC
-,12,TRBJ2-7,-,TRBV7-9,CASWSGAYEQYF,TGTGCCAGCTGGTCAGGGGCCTACGAGCAGTACTTC
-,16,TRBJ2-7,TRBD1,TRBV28,CASRPTTGGLFYEQYF,TGTGCCAGCAGACCGACGACAGGGGGTTTATTCTATGAGCAGTACTTC
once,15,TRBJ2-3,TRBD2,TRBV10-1,CASSISSGRSDTQYF,TGCGCCAGCAGTATTTCGAGCGGGAGATCGGATACGCAGTATTTT
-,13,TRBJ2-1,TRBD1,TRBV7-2,CASSPSGGYEQFF,TGTGCCAGCAGCCCGTCAGGGGGATATGAGCAGTTCTTC
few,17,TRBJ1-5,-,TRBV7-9,CASSPSRQKKSNQPQHF,TGTGCCAGCAGCCCAAGTCGACAGAAGAAAAGCAATCAGCCCCAGCATTTT
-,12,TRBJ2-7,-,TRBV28,CASSRTAYEQYF,TGTGCCAGCAGTCGGACAGCCTACGAGCAGTACTTC
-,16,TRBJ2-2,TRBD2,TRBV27,CASTLKASGNTGELFF,TGTGCCAGCACCCTAAAGGCTAGCGGGAACACCGGGGAGCTGTTTTTT
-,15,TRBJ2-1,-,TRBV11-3,CASSLVGSSFNEQFF,TGTGCCAGCAGCTTAGTAGGGAGTAGCTTCAATGAGCAGTTCTTC
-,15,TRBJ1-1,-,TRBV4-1,CASSHRTRGGTEAFF,TGCGCCAGCAGCCACAGGACCCGGGGGGGTACTGAAGCTTTCTTT